This entry features one T cell receptor (beta chain) sequence. It lacks a known antigen. There are no base qualities to consult, and no much larger clone falls within one base. Counted from cysteine to phenylalanine, this CDR3 has 14 amino acids. CDR3 DNA is the only sequence kept; it has 42 bases, read in frame from the first base. The germline ends are 19 bases apart after V is trimmed by 7 bases and J by 4 bases. The germline V gene (reference sequence) supplies CDR1 GTSNPN and CDR2 SVGIG. The sample's time point label is to be understood as: patch test 3, about 24 weeks after DPC sensitization. The treatment or condition label here, explained by the study, means: therapeutic diphenylcyclopropenone sensitization with weekly scalp DPC. At each patch-test visit, blood was drawn before the patch test was applied. Patients were eligible if aged 18 to 70, diagnosed with alopecia and judged suitable for DPC therapy, and pregnant patients were excluded. Total RNA was extracted from unfractionated whole blood that had been collected in Tempus Blood RNA tubes.

The entry originates in a study of human T cells and chemical hapten exposure (dated by TCRdb to the early 2020s). In the study overall: For sensitization, 2% DPC in acetone was applied to a roughly 2 cm by roughly 2 cm area of upper inner arm skin. Most of the patients in the cohort were female, and the cohort covered alopecia areata with under or over 50% scalp involvement, alopecia totalis and alopecia universalis. For TCR sequencing, blood came from 25 to 35 alopecia patients at anywhere from one to four time points (pre-sensitization, 2, 6 and 24 weeks). Patients additionally received weekly therapeutic DPC doses to the scalp throughout the approximately 25-week study period. The study tracked peripheral blood TCR repertoire changes in vivo during primary and secondary sensitization to the hapten diphenylcyclopropenone (DPC) in alopecia patients. Patch testing was done on the upper back using Finn chambers containing 0.01% DPC, and results were scored after 6 days according to International Contact Dermatitis Research Group standards. Libraries were pooled for sequencing, and variation in per-sample TCR yields was attributed mainly to small differences in library volumes within the pool. Blood samples were taken from patients before sensitization (week 0) and at 2, 6 and about 24 weeks after DPC sensitization. Overall results and qualifications from the work: DPC sensitization did not change how many TCRs were above 1 in 1000 frequency, and no evidence was found of alterations in global repertoire structure. Expanded TCRs formed significantly more large CDR3 similarity clusters than pre-sensitization or healthy control sets, consistent with antigen-driven responses. Repeated subsampling changed both the strength of the expansion versus patch-test correlation and the threshold at which the correlation became significant. Patch test score was positively correlated with the number of PT1 expanded TCRs, with significance at thresholds 8, 16 and 32 but not at 4. Because every patient had alopecia, a presumed autoimmune disease, the patients' immune response might differ from that of healthy individuals.

The method behind the library was RACE. The sequencer listed for this sample is NextSeq 500. Library preparation attached unique molecular identifiers to individual cDNA molecules for quantitative, reproducible TCR counting. From each blood RNA sample, both TCR alpha and TCR beta chains were sequenced. In the source study's methods: Samples had a median of approximately 93,000 TCRs, with a range from 23,224 to 690,600. V, J and CDR3 annotation of the TCR reads was performed with the Decombinator software suite. To make PS versus PT1 abundance plots, every sample was subsampled to the same number of TCRs (28,000). Expanded TCRs were defined as absent before sensitization and observed at least eight times at the 2-week time point. The public reads were quality trimmed at Q25 with fastp and then assembled into clones with MiXCR by TCRdb, keeping productive beta chains. Identical CDR3 protein sequences are pooled into one entry, listed with their most common genes and DNA. The V and J calls, along with clone size, are taken from TCRdb and not from the paper's own processing. The sample yields fewer than 200,000 distinct CDR3 sequences; about a quarter were counted once. The ten largest clones capture roughly 2.2% of the sample.

The sequence is built from TRBV30 and TRBJ1-2, with no confident D gene call. The sample consisted of whole blood, taken in connection with sensitization to the hapten diphenylcyclopropenone (DPC). The TCR was taken from a woman aged 18-35 years with alopecia areata. Some clones in this sample may be carry-over from other donors' samples. The sequence in DNA is TGTGCCTCCCTACCCTCAGTGAGGGCCTATGGCTACACCTTC. This sequence encodes CASLPSVRAYGYTF. Outside the CDR3, residues come from the reference TRBV30 and TRBJ1-2 proteins, so the full variable domain is: SQTIHQWPATLVQPVGSPLSLECTVEGTSNPNLYWYRQAAGRGLQLLFYSVGIGQISSEVPQNLSASRPQDRQFILSSKKLLLSDSGFYLCASLPSVRAYGYTFGSGTRLTVV.